Following are 32 T cell receptor beta chains from one sample sequenced in a study of T cell changes during pregnancy in multiple sclerosis. Sequencing was performed with immunoSEQ multiplex PCR; in TCRdb, only in-frame clones are kept and a portion is missing. The sample lists 25,000 to 30,000 clones, about nine tenths occurring once. Material: CD4+ T cells from peripheral blood mononuclear cells, obtained in the first trimester of pregnancy. The receptor source for this set is a female donor in good health, enrolled as a control in a pregnancy study.

V usage is TRBV29-1 and J usage is TRBJ1-2; a weak D match, TRBD1 (6 bases). This CDR3 contains 13 residues. The V gene's germline CDR1 is SQVTM and CDR2 ANQGSEA. Trimming took off 2 bases at V and 4 bases at J, with 11 bases between the two ends. The CDR3 region is CSVETDSRYGYTF. The DNA for the CDR3 is TGCAGCGTTGAAACGGACAGCCGCTATGGCTACACCTTC.

CDR3 coding DNA: TGTGCCAGCAGGAAGGGACAGGGGGCTTCCTATAATTCACCCCTCCACTTT. Translation gives CASRKGQGASYNSPLHF. The chain combines TRBV5-8 with TRBJ1-6; 12 bases are shared with TRBD1. Losses at the gene ends were 5 bases for V and 1 base for J; bases not matched to a gene: 4. CDR3 length: 17 amino acids. CDR1 is SGHTS and CDR2 is YDEGEE in the germline V gene.

V and J are TRBV20-1 and TRBJ2-5, with unresolved D. With 5 bases removed from V and 2 bases from J, the gap between germline ends came to 6 bases. Germline loops: CDR1 DFQATT, CDR2 SNEGSKA (reference sequence). The CDR3 sequence is 11 residues long. The CDR3 DNA reads as TGCAGTGCTCCAGGACAAGAGACCCAGTACTTC. Protein: CSAPGQETQYF.

V and J are TRBV14 and TRBJ2-7; 10 bases are shared with TRBD1. This CDR3 spans 14 amino acids. V was pared by 4 bases and J by 3 bases, with 3 bases of the junction left unmatched. Per the germline V gene, CDR1 is SGHDN and CDR2 is FVKESK. CDR3 nucleotides: TGTGCCAGCAGCCCGAGGACAGGGGGCTACGAGCAGTACTTC. Amino acid sequence: CASSPRTGGYEQYF.

This chain's CDR3 is CASRFVCPRRTSGKEQETQYF. Written as DNA, the CDR3 is TGTGCAAGTCGCTTTGTCTGCCCAAGACGGACTAGCGGGAAAGAACAAGAGACCCAGTACTTC. The V call is TRBV12-2, the J call TRBJ2-5; the tabulated D call, TRBD2, remains unverified against the DNA. TRBV12-2 is given as a pseudogene. The CDR3 has 21 residues.

The chain recombines TRBV18 with TRBJ2-1; 12 bases map to TRBD2. This CDR3 spans 16 amino acids. Germline loops: CDR1 KGHSH, CDR2 LQKENI. J lost 8 bases, V lost 2 bases, and 7 bases had no gene match. The chain's CDR3 is CASSPWQTSGSDEQFF. The CDR3 region has the DNA TGTGCCAGCTCACCATGGCAGACTAGCGGGAGCGATGAGCAGTTCTTC.

The chain uses TRBV28 and TRBJ2-7, with D maybe TRBD1 (5 bases). V gave up 2 bases and J gave up 0 bases, with 14 bases separating them. Germline V gene lookup returns CDR1 MDHEN and CDR2 SYDVKM. The length of the CDR3 is 16 residues. CDR3 nucleotide sequence: TGTGCCAGCAGTTTAGGTCGCAGGGCCTCCTCCTACGAGCAGTACTTC. Amino acid sequence: CASSLGRRASSYEQYF.

V usage is TRBV10-3 and J usage is TRBJ1-6, with TRBD1 matching 9 bases. Germline V gene lookup returns CDR1 ENHRY and CDR2 SYGVKD. The CDR3 is 15 amino acids. Trimming cost V 1 base and J 8 bases; bases outside gene matches: 3. CDR3 region: CAISELGQGHSPLHF. The CDR3 DNA follows: TGTGCCATCAGTGAGTTGGGACAGGGACATTCACCCCTCCACTTT.

The chain links TRBV27 to TRBJ1-1, with TRBD1 identical over 9 bases. The J segment lost 8 bases and the V segment lost 5 bases, leaving 3 bases of the junction unmatched. Germline V CDR1 and CDR2: MNHEY, SMNVEV (reference sequence). This CDR3 is 12 amino acids long. The CDR3: CASSIGTGEAFF. CDR3 DNA: TGTGCCAGCAGTATCGGGACAGGGGAAGCTTTCTTT.

V usage is TRBV30 and J usage is TRBJ2-1; D gene uncertain. CDR1 is GTSNPN, CDR2 SVGIG, per germline (reference sequence). Between the trimmed V and J ends, which lost 2 bases and 0 bases, there was a span of 11 bases. The CDR3 length is 15 residues. The DNA of the CDR3 is TGTGCCTGGAGTCGTAACTCTGGCTCCTACAATGAGCAGTTCTTC. Protein product: CAWSRNSGSYNEQFF.

The V call is TRBV11-2, the J call TRBJ2-2; 9 nucleotides match TRBD2. This CDR3 spans 17 amino acids. The trim removed 2 bases at V and 4 bases at J, leaving 8 bases unmatched. Per the germline V gene, CDR1 is SGHAT and CDR2 is FQNNGV. The CDR3 sequence is CASSLTPRGGGTGELFF. The CDR3 DNA reads as TGTGCCAGCAGCTTAACCCCCCGCGGGGGGGGCACCGGGGAGCTGTTTTTT. Full variable domain (outside the CDR3, taken from reference TRBV11-2 and TRBJ2-2): EAGVAQSPRYKIIEKRQSVAFWCNPISGHATLYWYQQILGQGPKLLIQFQNNGVVDDSQLPKDRFSAERLKGVDSTLKIQPAKLEDSAVYLCASSLTPRGGGTGELFFGEGSRLTVL.

The CDR3 loop is CASRPTRGVGELFF. CDR3 DNA sequence: TGTGCCAGCAGACCCACCCGGGGGGTCGGGGAGCTGTTTTTT. The chain couples TRBV6-1 to TRBJ2-2, with 7 bases fitting TRBD2. The CDR3 consists of 14 residues. Germline V CDR1 and CDR2: MNHNS, SASEGT. V dropped 6 bases and J dropped 7; count of bases not matched to a gene: 8.

This clone was counted a single time. The chain uses TRBV5-4 and TRBJ2-1; D is uncertain. There are 11 residues in the CDR3. Germline V CDR1 and CDR2: SGHNT, YYREEE (reference sequence). V dropped 4 bases and J dropped 6 bases, with 5 bases sitting between them. The CDR3 loop is CASSLFNEQFF. In DNA, the CDR3 is TGTGCCAGCAGCCTATTCAATGAGCAGTTCTTC.

The chain employs TRBV29-1 and TRBJ2-3, with TRBD1 identical over 8 bases. Unmatched junction bases numbered 1, after V lost 4 bases and J lost 4 bases. CDR3 size: 12 residues. Germline-derived CDR1 and CDR2 are SQVTM and ANQGSEA. In DNA form, the CDR3 reads TGCAGCGTTGCGACAGGGGCAGATACGCAGTATTTT. Translating it yields CSVATGADTQYF.

The rearrangement uses TRBV5-8 and TRBJ2-7, with TRBD1 as a possible D gene (6 bases). The CDR3 is 14 residues long. The V end lost 2 bases, the J end lost 3 bases, and 12 bases lay between the germline ends. Germline V gene sequence: CDR1 SGHTS, CDR2 YDEGEE. The CDR3 coding sequence is TGTGCCAGCAGCTTCCGACAGGCATACTACGAGCAGTACTTC. Translated, it gives CASSFRQAYYEQYF. The full variable domain, in which reference TRBV5-8 and TRBJ2-7 provide the parts outside the CDR3, is EAGVTQSPTHLIKTRGQQATLRCSPISGHTSVYWYQQALGLGLQFLLWYDEGEERNRGNFPPRFSGRQFPNYSSELNVNALELEDSALYLCASSFRQAYYEQYFGPGTRLTVT.

The rearrangement uses TRBV5-5 and TRBJ1-1; TRBD1 matches at 8 bases. After removal of 4 bases from V and 0 bases from J, the junction contained 14 bases not matched to a gene. The CDR3 consists of 18 residues. Germline lookup yields CDR1 SGHKS and CDR2 YYEKEE (reference sequence). In DNA, the CDR3 is TGTGCCAGCAGCACCCCCCGACAGGGGCAGGGCATGAACACTGAAGCTTTCTTT. The encoded protein is CASSTPRQGQGMNTEAFF. Drawing the rest from reference TRBV5-5 and TRBJ1-1, the complete variable domain is DAGVTQSPTHLIKTRGQQVTLRCSPISGHKSVSWYQQVLGQGPQFIFQYYEKEERGRGNFPDRFSARQFPNYSSELNVNALLLGDSALYLCASSTPRQGQGMNTEAFFGQGTRLTVV.

The V call is TRBV28, the J call TRBJ2-1; weak D call: TRBD2 (6 bases). The CDR3 contains 18 residues. V lost 2 bases to trimming and J lost 9 bases, with 26 bases between them. Germline V CDR1 and CDR2: MDHEN, SYDVKM. CDR3 in amino acids: CASSLAEGRRPSEAEQFF. The CDR3 coding sequence is TGTGCCAGCAGTTTAGCGGAGGGTCGTAGACCGAGTGAGGCTGAGCAGTTCTTC.

The genes are TRBV6-1 and TRBJ1-1, with 9 bases identical to TRBD1. J was trimmed by 11 bases and V by 10 bases; bases with no gene match: 17. The CDR3 has 14 amino acids. Per germline, CDR1 MNHNS and CDR2 SASEGT. CDR3 in DNA: TGTGCCACTGATCTCCTCCCGGGACAGGGTAATGCTTTCTTT. It encodes CATDLLPGQGNAFF.

The chain uses TRBV6-6 and TRBJ2-2, with D possibly matching TRBD2 (6 bases). The germline CDR1 and CDR2 sequences are MNHNY and SVGAGI (reference sequence). The CDR3 has 14 amino acids. V lost 7 bases, J lost 5 bases, and 14 bases lay in between. The CDR3 here is CASNQRVGTGELFF. CDR3 nucleotides: TGTGCCAGCAACCAGCGGGTGGGAACCGGGGAGCTGTTTTTT.

V usage is TRBV9 and J usage is TRBJ1-5, with D tentatively TRBD1 (6 bases). The V gene lost 4 bases and the J gene lost 3 bases, with 14 bases spanning the gap. The germline V gene has CDR1 SGDLS and CDR2 YYNGEE. The CDR3 consists of 15 residues. The CDR3 DNA is TGTGCCAGCAGCCCCGGCGGACAGATCAATCAGCCCCAGCATTTT. It yields the protein CASSPGGQINQPQHF.

CDR3 sequence: CASSLITCSQGDQCTQYF. The CDR3 DNA sequence: TGTGCCAGCAGCTTAATTACGTGTTCACAGGGGGACCAATGCACGCAGTATTTT. The chain has TRBV11-2 and TRBJ2-3, with 8 positions matching TRBD1. The ends lost 2 bases at V and 9 bases at J; junction bases unmatched: 19. This CDR3 is built from 18 residues. Germline CDR1 is SGHAT and CDR2 is FQNNGV.

This clone was seen only a few times. This rearrangement joins TRBV30 to TRBJ2-7, with 9 bases fitting TRBD1. Germline values: CDR1 GTSNPN, CDR2 SVGIG (reference sequence). V shed 4 bases, J shed 1 base, and the junction held 5 bases outside the gene matches. There are 14 residues in the CDR3. The CDR3 nucleotides are TGTGCCTGGATCCAGGACAGGGGTTCCTACGAGCAGTACTTC. Translated, it gives CAWIQDRGSYEQYF.

V is TRBV9 and J is TRBJ2-5, with 10 positions matching TRBD2. The CDR3 contains 16 residues. Germline CDR1 and CDR2: SGDLS and YYNGEE. J gave up 5 bases and V 4 bases, and 11 bases lay outside the gene matches. The CDR3 sequence: CASSPSSGGAGETQYF. The CDR3 nucleotides read TGTGCCAGCAGCCCCTCTAGCGGGGGAGCGGGGGAGACCCAGTACTTC.

The chain is built from TRBV9 and TRBJ1-1; 10 bases fit TRBD1. V lost 1 base, J lost 4 bases, and 10 bases stayed unmatched. Germline V gene data show CDR1 as SGDLS and CDR2 as YYNGEE. This CDR3 spans 17 amino acids. DNA of the CDR3: TGTGCCAGCAGCGTAAGAGACAGGGGGCCAGGGGGCACTGAAGCTTTCTTT. It translates to CASSVRDRGPGGTEAFF.

CDR3 DNA sequence: TGTGCCAGCAGCTCTTCTAGCCTCGAGCAGTACTTC. It encodes CASSSSSLEQYF. J is TRBJ2-7 and V is TRBV11-2, with a possible D match to TRBD2 (5 bases). The germline V and J ends were trimmed by 4 bases and 6 bases, with 10 bases remaining between them. This CDR3 region has 12 residues. The germline gives CDR1 SGHAT, CDR2 FQNNGV.

This clone has only a few counts. The J gene is TRBJ1-2, the V gene TRBV5-1; 10 bases are a match to TRBD1. CDR3 length: 15 residues. J lost 8 bases, V lost 3 bases, and 10 bases had no gene match. Germline CDR1 and CDR2: SGHRS and YFSETQ. The CDR3 DNA sequence: TGCGCCAGCAGCTGGAAGGGACAGGGGCAAGAGGGCTACACCTTC. Amino acids: CASSWKGQGQEGYTF. Full variable domain (remainder filled in from reference TRBV5-1 and TRBJ1-2): KAGVTQTPRYLIKTRGQQVTLSCSPISGHRSVSWYQQTPGQGLQFLFEYFSETQRNKGNFPGRFSGRQFSNSRSEMNVSTLELGDSALYLCASSWKGQGQEGYTFGSGTRLTVV.

V is TRBV5-1 and J is TRBJ2-7, with TRBD2 matching over 8 bases. The CDR3 spans 18 residues. J was trimmed by 1 base and V by 3 bases; bases with no gene match: 15. CDR1 is SGHRS, CDR2 YFSETQ, per germline. In DNA, the CDR3 is TGCGCCAGCAGCTGGGCCCCGGGGGGGCATGGTAATTCCTACGAGCAGTACTTC. Amino acid sequence: CASSWAPGGHGNSYEQYF.

Comments on this clone: Germline and junction disagree at one end, which may indicate a read error. This sequence joins TRBV7-7 and TRBJ2-2; TRBD2 agrees at 14 bases. This CDR3 is 18 amino acids long. CDR1 is SSHAT, CDR2 FNYEAQ, per germline (reference sequence). CDR3 coding DNA: TGTGCTAGCAGCCCAACGCCGGGACTAGCGGGAGACACCGGGGAGCTGTTTTTT. This translates into CASSPTPGLAGDTGELFF.

The V gene is TRBV25-1, the J gene TRBJ2-7, with D uncertain. The CDR3 totals 18 residues. V gave up 2 bases and J gave up 2 bases, with 22 bases separating them. The germline V gene encodes CDR1 MGHDK and CDR2 SYGVNS. The CDR3 spells CASSEGPERSESPYEQYF. CDR3 coding DNA: TGTGCCAGCAGTGAAGGGCCGGAAAGGTCGGAAAGTCCCTACGAGCAGTACTTC.

CDR3 loop: CASSVLGGSGNTIYF. The CDR3 nucleotides are TGTGCCAGCAGCGTCCTGGGGGGCTCTGGAAACACCATATATTTT. The rearrangement uses TRBV9 and TRBJ1-3; possible D gene TRBD1, 5 bases. Germline loops: CDR1 SGDLS, CDR2 YYNGEE. The CDR3 totals 15 residues. V was pared by 2 bases and J by 0 bases, with 9 bases between.

The V gene is TRBV4-1, the J gene TRBJ1-6, with a tentative D call TRBD1 (6 bases). Germline values: CDR1 MGHRA, CDR2 YSYEKL. V was shortened by 0 bases and J by 10 bases, with 19 bases between the two germline ends. This CDR3 is built from 17 residues. The CDR3 DNA is TGCGCCAGCAGCCAAGATGGTATTAGGCAGGGGAACTCACCCCTCCACTTT. It is translated as CASSQDGIRQGNSPLHF.

The chain carries TRBV7-9 and TRBJ1-5, with a weak D call TRBD1 (5 bases). Germline V gene sequence: CDR1 SEHNR, CDR2 FQNEAQ (reference sequence). V lost 5 bases and J 10 bases, leaving 15 bases between the germline ends. The CDR3 sequence is 13 residues long. The CDR3, as DNA: TGTGCCAGCAGCCTACAGGTCTGGGGCCCCCAGCATTTT. Encoded protein: CASSLQVWGPQHF.